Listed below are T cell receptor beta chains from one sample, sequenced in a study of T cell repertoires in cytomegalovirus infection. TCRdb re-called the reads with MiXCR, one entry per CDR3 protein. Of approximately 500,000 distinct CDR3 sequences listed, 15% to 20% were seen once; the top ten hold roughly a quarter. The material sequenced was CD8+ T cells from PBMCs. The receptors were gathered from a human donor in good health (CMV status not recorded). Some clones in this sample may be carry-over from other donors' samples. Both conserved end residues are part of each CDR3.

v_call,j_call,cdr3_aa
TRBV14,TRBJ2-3,CASGQSSGADTQYF
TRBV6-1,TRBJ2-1,CASSWDHYNEQFF
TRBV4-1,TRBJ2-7,CASSLEWGYEQYF
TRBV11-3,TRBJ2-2,CASSLSGNSGELFF
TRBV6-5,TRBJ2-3,CASSYSSGDLSTDTQYF
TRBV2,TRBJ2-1,CASSGWDRGPDEQFF
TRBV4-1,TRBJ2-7,CASSLILAGNYEQYF
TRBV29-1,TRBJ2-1,CSGRHTLVENEQFF
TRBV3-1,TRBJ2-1,CASSQGGTRVGNEQFF
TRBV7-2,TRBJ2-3,CASSSPSRGPRTDTPYF
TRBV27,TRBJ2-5,CASKTGTQETQYF
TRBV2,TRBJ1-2,CASGRGTDKNGYTF
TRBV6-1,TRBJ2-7,CASSEESAGGPYEQYF
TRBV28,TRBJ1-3,CASSWRVSYSGNTIYF
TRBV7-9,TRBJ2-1,CASSYSGGESNNEQFF
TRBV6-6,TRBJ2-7,CASSMGVASSYEQYF
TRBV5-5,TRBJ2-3,CASSLGREGRTDTQYF
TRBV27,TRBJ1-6,CASSPSTGERASPLHF
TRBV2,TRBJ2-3,CASSRVSHTQYF
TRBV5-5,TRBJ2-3,CASSLGASHTDTQYF
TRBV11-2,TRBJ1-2,CASSFPQDPDGYTF
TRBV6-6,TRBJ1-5,CASSYPDGFQPQHF
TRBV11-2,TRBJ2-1,CASSLPSDPYNEQFF
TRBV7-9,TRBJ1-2,CASSPPSPSYGYTF
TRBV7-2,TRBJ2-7,CASSLLGPSGSYEQYF
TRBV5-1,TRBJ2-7,CASSLGPGISSYEQYF
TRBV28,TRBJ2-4,CASSSPVEGVGNIQYF
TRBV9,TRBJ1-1,CANSTSVSASEAFF
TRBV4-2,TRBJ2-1,CASSQDAVSYNEQFF
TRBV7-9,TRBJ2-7,CASIPSGTGSHEQYF
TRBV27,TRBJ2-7,CASSSNPGDYEQYF
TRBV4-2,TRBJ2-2,CASSHREKGHTGELFF
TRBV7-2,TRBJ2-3,CASSEPRVTDTQYF
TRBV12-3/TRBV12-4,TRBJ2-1,CASSLTSGIRTYNEQFF
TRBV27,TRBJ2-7,CASSLWPPGQPSYEQYF
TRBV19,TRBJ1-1,CASARGPNTEAFF
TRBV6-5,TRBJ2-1,CASSPLPGLATAPEQFF
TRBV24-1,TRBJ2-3,CATSDLEGPYTDTQYF
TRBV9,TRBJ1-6,CASSPEGSYNSPLHF
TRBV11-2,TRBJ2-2,CASSLVWTENTGDLFF